These T cell receptor beta chains were read from a single sample in a study of blood T cell repertoires in COVID-19. Assay used: immunoSEQ multiplex PCR; TCRdb lists only in-frame clones, some missing. This sample carries around 310,000 clones, roughly nine tenths of them seen once, and the ten largest clones take just under 9.5%. Sequenced: PBMCs or T cells enriched from blood (not recorded which). The receptors here all came from a woman under 40 who had recovered from COVID-19. Each CDR3 is given without its conserved first and last residue. A D gene is named only where the DNA matches it firmly. Clone size appears in some rows only: once, few, many, or a class for an expanded clone.

abundance,d_gene,v_gene,CDR3aa
NA,TRBD1,TRBV19,ASRDRGRVQF
NA,NA,TRBV2,ASSTGHLNQETQY
NA,NA,TRBV7-9,ASSHTDYKVRTEAF
NA,NA,TRBV7-9,ASSLAYGDRNTEAF
NA,TRBD1,TRBV28,ASGTGPTEAF
NA,NA,TRBV9,ASSVAGGNQPQH
NA,NA,TRBV5-5,ASTSRVVEGFEAF
NA,NA,TRBV29-1,SASTEIYYEQY
NA,NA,TRBV27,ASSTGSYNSPLH
NA,NA,TRBV21-1,ASSKGEGWESTMNTEAF
NA,NA,TRBV27,ASSLGGTYNEQF
NA,NA,TRBV5-1,ASSLNAAGTTDTQY
NA,NA,TRBV6-5,ASSYGGVNYGYT
NA,TRBD2,TRBV6-4,ASSEGTSGTDTQY
NA,TRBD1,TRBV30,AWSPVTPGQGYYGYT
few,NA,TRBV9,ASSVSDRRRSTEAF
NA,NA,TRBV7-3,ASSLTSGGPLNTEAF
NA,TRBD2,TRBV15,ATSRGRAGAVGGTDTQY
NA,NA,TRBV28,ASSLSTGANTEAF
NA,NA,TRBV10-3,AIKEGGNYGYT
NA,TRBD1,TRBV10-1,ASSAATGGGNQPQH
NA,TRBD1,TRBV7-2,ASSLRQGSTSYEQY
NA,NA,TRBV6-5,ASRTPGANVLT
NA,NA,TRBV27,ASSLTSGFRYEQY